These 5 T cell receptor beta chains came from one sample sequenced in a study of blood T cell repertoires in COVID-19. Clones were read by immunoSEQ multiplex PCR, and TCRdb kept only the in-frame ones, dropping some. This sample has roughly 100,000 clones, with over 75% found just once. Sequences were obtained from peripheral blood. The receptors stem from a human donor in a cohort sampled during active COVID-19.

This clone was observed once. The chain combines TRBV12-3 or TRBV12-4 with TRBJ1-1, with a possible D match to TRBD1 (5 bases). With 3 bases removed from V and 8 bases from J, the gap between germline ends came to 10 bases. CDR3 length: 12 amino acids. The CDR3 spells CASSLDRTEAFF. CDR3 nucleotide sequence: TGTGCCAGCAGTTTGGACCGGACAGAAGCTTTCTTT.

The CDR3 protein is CASSLFMGASGDNEQFF. DNA for the CDR3: TGTGCCAGCAGCTTGTTCATGGGGGCTAGCGGGGACAATGAGCAGTTCTTC. V gene TRBV5-6 combines with J gene TRBJ2-1; 9 bases line up with TRBD2. CDR1 is SGHDT, CDR2 YYEEEE, per germline. The CDR3 runs 17 residues. After removal of 1 base from V and 5 bases from J, the junction contained 10 bases not matched to a gene.

This chain links TRBV2 with TRBJ2-4; D unclear. This CDR3 is 14 amino acids long. Trimming removed 3 bases from V and 0 bases from J, with 6 bases in between. Germline loops: CDR1 SNHLY, CDR2 FYNNEI. CDR3 region: CASSDRLAKNIQYF. CDR3 nucleotide sequence: TGTGCCAGCAGTGACCGGTTAGCCAAAAACATTCAGTACTTC.

This chain links TRBV19 with TRBJ2-1; 7 bases are a match to TRBD2. Germline V gives CDR1 LNHDA, CDR2 SQIVND (reference sequence). This CDR3 spans 15 amino acids. The V segment lost 8 bases and the J segment 0 bases; nucleotides outside the gene matches: 7. The CDR3 bases are TGTGCCAGTGCTAGCGGCTCGCGCTCCTACAATGAGCAGTTCTTC. Translation: CASASGSRSYNEQFF.

V usage is TRBV9 and J usage is TRBJ2-1, with 13 nucleotides matching TRBD2. From germline, CDR1 is SGDLS and CDR2 YYNGEE. V lost 1 base to trimming and J lost 7 bases; unmatched junction nucleotides: 5. This CDR3 has 16 amino acids. The CDR3 nucleotides are TGTGCCAGCAGCGTAACGGGGACTAGCGGGGAAAATGAGCAGTTCTTC. This encodes CASSVTGTSGENEQFF.